Following are 10 T cell receptor beta chains from one sample sequenced in a study of T cell responses to AZD1222 COVID-19 vaccine. Generated by immunoSEQ multiplex PCR, the TCRdb table keeps only in-frame clones and is missing some. The table has 100,000 or so clones, roughly 90% seen once. The sample in question was peripheral blood, obtained on day 0 of AZD1222 vaccination. These receptors all come from an adult in good health.

The V and J genes are TRBV25-1 and TRBJ2-7; D possibly matches TRBD1 or TRBD2 (5 bases each). This CDR3 has 15 residues. CDR1 is MGHDK, CDR2 SYGVNS, per germline. The V gene lost 3 bases and the J gene lost 5 bases, with 17 bases spanning the gap. DNA of the CDR3: TGTGCCAGCAGTGATTTCTCGGGGCTCATCCACGAGCAGTACTTC. Its translation: CASSDFSGLIHEQYF.

A few counts support this clone. This rearrangement joins TRBV27 to TRBJ2-7, with 13 bases that match TRBD2. The V and J ends lost 5 bases and 6 bases, in that order; junction bases with no gene match: 22. The CDR3 consists of 20 residues. Germline lookup yields CDR1 MNHEY and CDR2 SMNVEV (reference sequence). The CDR3 nucleotides are TGTGCCAGCAGTCCTTGGGGTACTAGCGGGAGGGCCCTTCTTAGCGGCGAGCAGTACTTC. As protein: CASSPWGTSGRALLSGEQYF.

The chain links TRBV7-2 to TRBJ2-7; 9 nucleotides match TRBD1. Losses at the gene ends were 3 bases for V and 5 bases for J; bases not matched to a gene: 5. Germline V gives CDR1 SGHTA, CDR2 FQGNSA. This CDR3 is 14 amino acids long. The CDR3 is CASSFGTGTHEQYF. In DNA, the CDR3 is TGTGCCAGCAGCTTCGGGACAGGGACCCACGAGCAGTACTTC.

V usage is TRBV19 and J usage is TRBJ2-2; 7 bases match TRBD1. The CDR3 is 13 amino acids. V lost 10 bases to trimming and J lost 4 bases; unmatched junction nucleotides: 6. The V gene's germline CDR1 is LNHDA and CDR2 SQIVND (reference sequence). The CDR3 DNA follows: TGTGCCACAACAGGGGTCGGCACCGGGGAGCTGTTTTTT. It translates to CATTGVGTGELFF. The whole variable domain, filled in from reference TRBV19 and TRBJ2-2, reads DGGITQSPKYLFRKEGQNVTLSCEQNLNHDAMYWYRQDPGQGLRLIYYSQIVNDFQKGDIAEGYSVSREKKESFPLTVTSAQKNPTAFYLCATTGVGTGELFFGEGSRLTVL.

This chain joins TRBV2 and TRBJ1-2; TRBD1 matches at 8 bases. The germline V gene has CDR1 SNHLY and CDR2 FYNNEI. Losses at the gene ends were 5 bases for V and 3 bases for J; bases not matched to a gene: 2. The CDR3 loop spans 13 amino acids. Here the CDR3 DNA reads TGTGCCAGCAGTCCGGGACAGGACTATGGCTACACCTTC. Encoded protein: CASSPGQDYGYTF.

This chain links TRBV20-1 with TRBJ2-3, with D hard to call. The CDR3 is made up of 16 amino acids. Between the trimmed V and J ends, which lost 3 bases and 2 bases, there was a span of 18 bases. The germline CDR1 and CDR2 sequences are DFQATT and SNEGSKA (reference sequence). Here the CDR3 DNA reads TGCAGTGCTAGTGACCCTGGCGGAAGAACCACAGATACGCAGTATTTT. Amino acids: CSASDPGGRTTDTQYF.

In this sample, this clone turned up a few times. This chain uses TRBV28 with TRBJ1-3, with 8 bases matching TRBD1. The germline V gene encodes CDR1 MDHEN and CDR2 SYDVKM. The CDR3 is 13 residues long. V lost 8 bases to trimming and J lost 2 bases; unmatched junction nucleotides: 2. The CDR3 region is CASVQGAGNTIYF. For the CDR3, the DNA is TGTGCCAGCGTACAGGGGGCTGGAAACACCATATATTTT.

The chain carries TRBV19 and TRBJ1-2, with D tentatively TRBD1 (6 bases). Trimming removed 9 bases from V and 14 bases from J, with 22 bases in between. Germline-derived CDR1 and CDR2 are LNHDA and SQIVND (reference sequence). This CDR3 spans 12 amino acids. The CDR3 DNA sequence: TGTGCCAGCAAGCAGGGGCCTTTCTTATTTACCTTC. This encodes CASKQGPFLFTF. Complete variable domain (other parts from reference TRBV19 and TRBJ1-2): DGGITQSPKYLFRKEGQNVTLSCEQNLNHDAMYWYRQDPGQGLRLIYYSQIVNDFQKGDIAEGYSVSREKKESFPLTVTSAQKNPTAFYLCASKQGPFLFTFGSGTRLTVV.

This chain connects TRBV19 to TRBJ2-1; TRBD2 aligns across 13 bases. The CDR3 is 16 amino acids. CDR1 is LNHDA and CDR2 is SQIVND in the germline V gene (reference sequence). V lost 2 bases, J lost 6 bases, and 4 bases stayed unmatched. In DNA, the CDR3 is TGTGCCAGTAGTATACGGACTAGCGGGGGCCTCAATGAGCAGTTCTTC. Translated, it gives CASSIRTSGGLNEQFF.

This clone was seen just once. V is TRBV6-5 and J is TRBJ1-1; D possibly corresponds to TRBD1 (6 bases). Germline-derived CDR1 and CDR2 are MNHEY and SVGAGI. V was shortened by 9 bases and J by 10 bases, with 21 bases between the two germline ends. The CDR3 has 13 amino acids. The DNA of the CDR3 is TGTGCCAGTTTTATTTACCGGGACAACGGAGCTTTCTTT. Its protein is CASFIYRDNGAFF.